The 15 T cell receptor beta chains below come from one sample, sequenced in a study of T-cell reconstitution after alpha-beta-depleted transplantation in children. Unique molecular identifiers were used to barcode this TCRbeta library. TCRdb recomputed calls from the PCR reads with MiXCR, one row per CDR3 protein. The profile shows about 300,000 distinct CDR3 sequences, around 10% of them singletons. The specimen comprised PBMCs, sampled before TCRalphabeta/CD19-depleted stem cell transplant. The source of these receptors is a boy under two years old with acute myeloid leukemia, due to receive a stem cell transplant.

CDR3 loop: CASSLATSGGVYNEQFF. The CDR3, as DNA: TGTGCCAGCAGTTTAGCGACTAGCGGGGGCGTCTACAATGAGCAGTTCTTC. The chain carries TRBV12-3 or TRBV12-4 and TRBJ2-1, with 12 bases aligning to TRBD2. With 0 bases clipped from V and 3 bases from J, the junction kept 3 bases outside the gene matches. This CDR3 is built from 17 residues.

This clonotype was detected only a few times. At one end, the junction sequence differs from germline, possibly due to a read error. The chain employs TRBV11-3 and TRBJ2-1, with 7 positions matching TRBD1. The CDR3 extends over 13 amino acids. CDR1 is SGHNT, CDR2 YENEEA, per germline. Here the CDR3 DNA reads TGTGCCAGCAGCGTAGAAGGGGGCCGTGAGCAGTTCTTC. Translated, it gives CASSVEGGREQFF.

This clonotype was detected many times. The V call is TRBV28, the J call TRBJ2-7; TRBD1 aligns across 8 bases. J gave up 5 bases and V 7 bases, and 4 bases lay outside the gene matches. Germline V gives CDR1 MDHEN, CDR2 SYDVKM. The CDR3 sequence is 12 residues long. In nucleotides, the CDR3 is TGTGCCAGCAATACAGGGGGTAACGAGCAGTACTTC. This sequence encodes CASNTGGNEQYF.

This clonotype was counted ten times or more. DNA for the CDR3: TGCGCCAGCAGCCCCCGACAGGGGCGGGGAGATACGCAGTATTTT. Translated: CASSPRQGRGDTQYF. The rearrangement joins TRBV5-1 to TRBJ2-3, with 8 bases that match TRBD1. V was pared by 4 bases and J by 5 bases, with 9 bases of the junction left unmatched. This CDR3 region has 15 residues. Per the germline V gene, CDR1 is SGHRS and CDR2 is YFSETQ. Drawing the rest from reference TRBV5-1 and TRBJ2-3, the complete variable domain is KAGVTQTPRYLIKTRGQQVTLSCSPISGHRSVSWYQQTPGQGLQFLFEYFSETQRNKGNFPGRFSGRQFSNSRSEMNVSTLELGDSALYLCASSPRQGRGDTQYFGPGTRLTVL.

This clonotype was observed at least ten times. The rearrangement joins TRBV24-1 to TRBJ1-2; D remains ambiguous. CDR1 and CDR2 from the germline V gene are KGHDR and SFDVKD. The CDR3 sequence is 15 residues long. Between the trimmed V and J ends, which lost 3 bases and 2 bases, there was a span of 12 bases. In DNA form, the CDR3 reads TGTGCCACCAGTGATCGCCAGATAACAAACTATGGCTACACCTTC. Protein: CATSDRQITNYGYTF.

This clonotype appeared many times. The rearrangement joins TRBV27 to TRBJ1-1, with 12 bases lining up with TRBD1. Germline trimming cut 5 bases from V and 4 bases from J; bases unmatched to any gene: 11. CDR1 MNHEY and CDR2 SMNVEV come from the germline V gene (reference sequence). The length of the CDR3 is 17 residues. The CDR3 bases are TGTGCCAGCAGTCCACACCGGGACAGGGGGCGGGGCACTGAAGCTTTCTTT. Encoded protein: CASSPHRDRGRGTEAFF.

This clonotype was picked up many times. V is TRBV7-2 and J is TRBJ1-5, with a weak D call TRBD1 (5 bases). V was pared by 3 bases and J by 2 bases, with 11 bases between. The CDR3 covers 15 residues. Germline V gene data show CDR1 as SGHTA and CDR2 as FQGNSA. CDR3 region: CASSFRRGGNQPQHF. Here the CDR3 DNA reads TGTGCCAGCAGCTTTAGGAGGGGTGGCAATCAGCCCCAGCATTTT.

This clonotype was observed many times. The chain joins TRBV7-8 to TRBJ1-5; tentatively, D is TRBD1 (5 bases). Germline CDR1 SGHVS, CDR2 FQNEAQ. The V and J ends lost 0 bases and 1 base respectively, with 10 bases between them. The CDR3 extends over 16 amino acids. The CDR3 here is CASSLALRGSNQPQHF. CDR3 coding DNA: TGTGCCAGCAGCTTAGCCCTACGGGGGAGCAATCAGCCCCAGCATTTT.

This clonotype was detected many times. This rearrangement joins TRBV5-1 to TRBJ2-7, with TRBD1 as a possible D gene (5 bases). V shed 4 bases and J shed 4 bases, with 15 bases lying between them. The CDR3 spans 14 residues. The germline V gene has CDR1 SGHRS and CDR2 YFSETQ. The CDR3 region has the DNA TGCGCCAGCAGCATAAGGGGATTGGTATACGAGCAGTACTTC. It yields the protein CASSIRGLVYEQYF.

This clonotype has a handful of counts. The J gene is TRBJ1-6, the V gene TRBV28; 9 bases match TRBD1. The V and J ends lost 6 bases and 10 bases, in that order; junction bases with no gene match: 13. The CDR3 is 16 amino acids. The V gene's germline CDR1 is MDHEN and CDR2 SYDVKM. The CDR3 DNA is TGTGCCAGCAGCTTCCCGCGGGACAGGGTGTTGTCACCCCTCCACTTT. It codes for CASSFPRDRVLSPLHF.

Many counts were recorded for this clonotype. The chain joins TRBV20-1 to TRBJ2-1, with 8 bases aligning to TRBD2. Germline V gives CDR1 DFQATT, CDR2 SNEGSKA (reference sequence). Trimming took 0 bases from V and 0 from J; bases not matched to a gene: 13. This CDR3 is 19 amino acids long. The CDR3 DNA reads as TGCAGTGCTAGAGATCCAGCGGGGGCCTTCTTAAGCTCCTACAATGAGCAGTTCTTC. Its translation: CSARDPAGAFLSSYNEQFF.

This clonotype was picked up one time. This may stem from a read error, because a much larger clone lies one nucleotide away. The V gene is TRBV9, the J gene TRBJ2-1; 11 bases align to TRBD2. The trim removed 2 bases at V and 5 bases at J, leaving 9 bases unmatched. This CDR3 is 17 amino acids long. Germline V CDR1 and CDR2: SGDLS, YYNGEE. In nucleotides, the CDR3 is TGTGCCAGCAGCGTGACGATAGCGGGAGGGACTAACAATGAGCAGTTCTTC. Its protein is CASSVTIAGGTNNEQFF.

A word on this clonotype: This could be a read error, since a much larger clone is one nucleotide away. The chain is built from TRBV20-1 and TRBJ2-7; D may be TRBD2 (6 bases). With 1 base removed from V and 6 bases from J, the gap between germline ends came to 13 bases. The CDR3 covers 13 residues. Germline loops: CDR1 DFQATT, CDR2 SNEGSKA (reference sequence). The CDR3 here is CSARVGREFEQYV. CDR3 coding DNA: TGCAGTGCTAGAGTTGGACGGGAGTTCGAGCAGTACGTC.

This clonotype was seen at least ten times. The V gene is TRBV18, the J gene TRBJ2-2; TRBD1 matches at 8 bases. This CDR3 spans 16 amino acids. The V gene's germline CDR1 is KGHSH and CDR2 LQKENI. V was pared by 1 base and J by 1 base, with 2 bases of the junction left unmatched. Here the CDR3 DNA reads TGTGCCAGCTCACCACGGACAGGGATGAACACCGGGGAGCTGTTTTTT. Its translation is CASSPRTGMNTGELFF. The whole variable domain, filled in from reference TRBV18 and TRBJ2-2, reads NAGVMQNPRHLVRRRGQEARLRCSPMKGHSHVYWYRQLPEEGLKFMVYLQKENIIDESGMPKERFSAEFPKEGPSILRIQQVVRGDSAAYFCASSPRTGMNTGELFFGEGSRLTVL.

There are many counts of this clonotype. V and J are TRBV5-1 and TRBJ1-5; the D gene is possibly TRBD1 (5 bases). The CDR3 contains 14 residues. Trimming took 1 base from V and 7 from J, leaving 12 bases between them. The germline gives CDR1 SGHRS, CDR2 YFSETQ. CDR3 DNA sequence: TGCGCCAGCAGCTTGACGGGGGGGGAGCAGCCCCAGCATTTT. Translated: CASSLTGGEQPQHF.